The TCR beta chain under discussion was sequenced for a study of CD4 T cells in relation to SARS-CoV-2 and coronaviruses. The overall study: After 10 to 11 days of antigen culture, PBMC TCR beta CDR3s were sequenced.

Study-wide findings and caveats: This crossreactivity analysis covered spike protein alone, no other viral proteins.

This CDR3 region has 13 residues. V was clipped by 6 bases and J by 3 bases, with 11 bases between them. The unexposed donors gave CD4+ T cells in about 2010-2018, prior to COVID-19. CD4+ T cells were isolated from the cells after around eleven days of culture. Fresh IL-2 medium replaced half the medium on days 3 and 7. This clone was observed a single time. Its specificity is not known. Some clones are missing from TCRdb's copy, which holds only in-frame ones; the method was immunoSEQ multiplex PCR. The sample contains about 26,000 clones, about two thirds of which appear only once. The sequence was obtained from a human donor in good health. The chain links TRBV12-3 or TRBV12-4 to TRBJ1-1; no firm D call. The sample consisted of CD4+ T cells from PBMCs, cultured in vitro. CDR3 bases: TGTGCCAGCAGCCCCAGAGAGGACACTGAAGCTTTCTTT. This sequence encodes CASSPREDTEAFF.